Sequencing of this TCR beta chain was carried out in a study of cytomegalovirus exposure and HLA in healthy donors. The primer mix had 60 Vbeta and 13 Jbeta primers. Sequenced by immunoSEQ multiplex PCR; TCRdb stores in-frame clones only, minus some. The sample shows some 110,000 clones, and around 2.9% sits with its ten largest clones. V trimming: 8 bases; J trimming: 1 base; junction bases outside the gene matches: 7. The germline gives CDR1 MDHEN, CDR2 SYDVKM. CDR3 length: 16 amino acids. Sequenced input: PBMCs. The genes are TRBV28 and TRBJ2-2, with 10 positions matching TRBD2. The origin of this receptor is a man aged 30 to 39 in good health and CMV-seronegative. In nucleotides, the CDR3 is TGTGCCAGCGTATTTAGCGGGAGGATGAACACCGGGGAGCTGTTTTTT. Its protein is CASVFSGRMNTGELFF.